This T cell receptor beta chain was identified in a study of Ad26.COV2.S vaccination and SARS-CoV-2 variants. Treatment here: some 19 received Ad26.COV2.S at low or high dose, single or two shots; roughly five received placebo; per-sample allocation not given. The samples date from day 63 after the first vaccine or placebo injection. TCRdb keeps only in-frame clones here, not all; method: immunoSEQ multiplex PCR. The data show 350,000 to 500,000 clones, with around 87% seen just once and 3.6% held by the top ten. Trimming took 7 bases from V and 4 from J, leaving 15 bases between them. Germline CDR1 reads LNHDA; CDR2 reads SQIVND (reference sequence). This CDR3 has 14 residues.

This chain connects TRBV19 to TRBJ2-3; no clear D. The sample consisted of peripheral blood, taken in a trial of Ad26.COV2.S vaccine versus placebo. This sequence originates from a person aged 18 to 59 who received the Ad26.COV2.S COVID-19 vaccine or a placebo. The DNA for the CDR3 is TGTGCCAGTAAGGCTACGCCGGGCGCAGATACGCAGTATTTT. This translates into CASKATPGADTQYF.